The T cell receptor beta chain described here comes from a study of T cells in Graves' hyperthyroidism and ophthalmopathy. The wider study: The initial diagnosis was the point when peripheral blood was collected, ahead of any treatment.

RNA transcripts served as the template for amplifying TCR beta CDR3 regions. The HTBI set primed first-round TCR CDR3 RT-PCR. A single record per CDR3 protein comes from TCRdb applying MiXCR to the multiplex PCR reads. The sample records around 350,000 distinct CDR3 sequences, less than 15% being singletons. With regard to this clonotype: Its antigen is undetermined.

Per the germline V gene, CDR1 is SGHKS and CDR2 is YYEKEE (reference sequence). This CDR3 has 14 residues. The V and J ends lost 4 bases and 3 bases respectively, with 10 bases between them. General study results and limits: The authors' 13 V-J model separated ophthalmopathy from stable hyperthyroidism. Most clonotypes expanded in the thyroid (above 0.001) were also present in blood.

Sequencing used blood. The chain links TRBV5-5 to TRBJ1-4; no firm D call. This TCR derives from a woman aged 18-29 years with Graves' hyperthyroidism. The CDR3 DNA is TGTGCCAGCAGCCGAGCCGGGTCTAATGAAAAACTGTTTTTT. Amino acid sequence: CASSRAGSNEKLFF.